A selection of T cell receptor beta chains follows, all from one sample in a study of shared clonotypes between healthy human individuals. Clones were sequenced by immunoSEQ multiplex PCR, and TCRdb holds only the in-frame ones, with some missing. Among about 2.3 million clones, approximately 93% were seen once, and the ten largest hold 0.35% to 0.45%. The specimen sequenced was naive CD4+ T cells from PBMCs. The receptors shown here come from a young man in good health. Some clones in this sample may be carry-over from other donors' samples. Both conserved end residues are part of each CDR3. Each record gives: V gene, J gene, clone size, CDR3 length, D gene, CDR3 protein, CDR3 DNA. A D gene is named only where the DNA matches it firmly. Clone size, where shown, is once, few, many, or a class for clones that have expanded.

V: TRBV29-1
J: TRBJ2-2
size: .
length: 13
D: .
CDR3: CSPAPGVGGELFF
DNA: TGCAGCCCGGCCCCGGGGGTGGGCGGGGAGCTGTTTTTT

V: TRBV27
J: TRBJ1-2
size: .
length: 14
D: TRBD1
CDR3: CASRPWTGNYGYTF
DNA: TGTGCCAGCAGGCCATGGACAGGGAACTATGGCTACACCTTC

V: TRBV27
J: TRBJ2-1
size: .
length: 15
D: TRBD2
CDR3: CASSSSGSGVNEQFF
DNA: TGTGCCAGCAGTTCTAGCGGGAGCGGAGTCAATGAGCAGTTCTTC

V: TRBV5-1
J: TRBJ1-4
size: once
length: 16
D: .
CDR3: CASSLGDRATNEKLFF
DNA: TGCGCCAGCAGCTTGGGGGACCGTGCAACTAATGAAAAACTGTTTTTT

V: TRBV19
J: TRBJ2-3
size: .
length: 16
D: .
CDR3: CASSIGLLAGTDTQYF
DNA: TGTGCCAGTAGTATTGGACTTCTGGCTGGAACAGATACGCAGTATTTT

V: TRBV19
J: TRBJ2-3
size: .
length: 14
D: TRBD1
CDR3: CASSSRQGRDTQYF
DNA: TGTGCCAGTAGTTCGCGACAGGGGAGAGATACGCAGTATTTT

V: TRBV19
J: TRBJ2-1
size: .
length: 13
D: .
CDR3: CASSISPYNEQFF
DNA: TGTGCCAGTAGTATATCCCCATACAATGAGCAGTTCTTC

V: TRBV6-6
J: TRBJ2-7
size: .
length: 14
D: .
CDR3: CASSYKGYSNEQYF
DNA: TGTGCCAGCAGTTACAAAGGGTACAGCAACGAGCAGTACTTC

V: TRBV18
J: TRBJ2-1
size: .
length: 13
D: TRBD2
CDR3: CASSPRLADEQFF
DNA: TGTGCCAGCTCACCACGACTAGCTGATGAGCAGTTCTTC

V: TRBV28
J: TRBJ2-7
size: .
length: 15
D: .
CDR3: CASSSQGARAYEQYF
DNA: TGTGCCAGCAGTTCCCAGGGCGCGCGCGCCTACGAGCAGTACTTC

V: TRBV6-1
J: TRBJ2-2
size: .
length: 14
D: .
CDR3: CASSKDGLWGELFF
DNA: TGTGCCAGCAGTAAGGACGGGTTGTGGGGGGAGCTGTTTTTT

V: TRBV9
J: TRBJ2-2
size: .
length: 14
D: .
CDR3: CASSVVPNTGELFF
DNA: TGTGCCAGCAGCGTAGTCCCGAACACCGGGGAGCTGTTTTTT

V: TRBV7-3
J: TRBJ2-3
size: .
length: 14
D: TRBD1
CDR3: CASSQDRGPDTQYF
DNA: TGTGCCAGCAGTCAGGACAGGGGCCCAGATACGCAGTATTTT

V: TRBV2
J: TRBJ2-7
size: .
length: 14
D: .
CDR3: CASRGTQGGTEQYF
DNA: TGTGCCAGCCGGGGAACCCAGGGCGGGACCGAGCAGTACTTC

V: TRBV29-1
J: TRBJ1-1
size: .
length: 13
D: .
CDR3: CSVVGAMNTEAFF
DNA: TGCAGCGTTGTGGGGGCAATGAACACTGAAGCTTTCTTT

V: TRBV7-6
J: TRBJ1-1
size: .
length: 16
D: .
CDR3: CASSLGGRGANTEAFF
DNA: TGTGCCAGCAGCTTAGGGGGGCGCGGGGCTAACACTGAAGCTTTCTTT

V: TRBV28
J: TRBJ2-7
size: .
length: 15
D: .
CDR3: CASSLGDTRVYEQYF
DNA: TGTGCCAGCAGTTTGGGGGACACCCGGGTCTACGAGCAGTACTTC

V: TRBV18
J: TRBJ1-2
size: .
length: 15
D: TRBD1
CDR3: CASSSRQGVTAGYTF
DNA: TGTGCCAGCTCATCGAGACAGGGAGTTACAGCTGGCTACACCTTC

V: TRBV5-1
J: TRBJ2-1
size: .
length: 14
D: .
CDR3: CASSRPRDYNEQFF
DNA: TGCGCCAGCAGCAGACCCCGGGACTACAATGAGCAGTTCTTC

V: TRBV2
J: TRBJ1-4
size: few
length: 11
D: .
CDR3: CASSAAEKLFF
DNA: TGTGCCAGCAGTGCGGCAGAAAAACTGTTTTTT